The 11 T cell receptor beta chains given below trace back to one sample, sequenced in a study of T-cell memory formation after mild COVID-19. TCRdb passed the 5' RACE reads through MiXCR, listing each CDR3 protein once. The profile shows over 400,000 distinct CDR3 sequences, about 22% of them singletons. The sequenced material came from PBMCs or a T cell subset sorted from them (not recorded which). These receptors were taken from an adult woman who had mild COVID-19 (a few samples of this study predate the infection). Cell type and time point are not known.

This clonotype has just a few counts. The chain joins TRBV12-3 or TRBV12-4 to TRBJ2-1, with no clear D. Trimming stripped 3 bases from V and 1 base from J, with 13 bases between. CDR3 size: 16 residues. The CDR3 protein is CASSFLLVVSYNEQFF. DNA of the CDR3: TGTGCCAGCAGTTTTTTGTTAGTTGTTTCCTACAATGAGCAGTTCTTC.

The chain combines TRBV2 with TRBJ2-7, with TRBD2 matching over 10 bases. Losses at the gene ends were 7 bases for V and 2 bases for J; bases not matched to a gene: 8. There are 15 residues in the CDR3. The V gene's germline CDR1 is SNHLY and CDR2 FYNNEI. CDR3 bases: TGTGCCAGCATTAAGCGGGAGGGTAAGGCCTACGAGCAGTACTTC. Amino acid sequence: CASIKREGKAYEQYF.

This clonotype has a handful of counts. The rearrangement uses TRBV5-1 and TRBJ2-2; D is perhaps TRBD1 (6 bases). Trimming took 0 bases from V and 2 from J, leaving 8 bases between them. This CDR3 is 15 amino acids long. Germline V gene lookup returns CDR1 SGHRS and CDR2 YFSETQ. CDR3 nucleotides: TGCGCCAGCAGCTTGGGGGACATTAACACCGGGGAGCTGTTTTTT. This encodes CASSLGDINTGELFF.

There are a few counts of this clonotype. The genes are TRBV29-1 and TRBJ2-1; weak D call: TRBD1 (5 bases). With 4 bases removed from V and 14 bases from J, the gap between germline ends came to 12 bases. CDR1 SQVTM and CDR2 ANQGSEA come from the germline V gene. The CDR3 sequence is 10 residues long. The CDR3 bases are TGCAGCGTTGCCGACAGTGACAAGTTCTTC. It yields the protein CSVADSDKFF.

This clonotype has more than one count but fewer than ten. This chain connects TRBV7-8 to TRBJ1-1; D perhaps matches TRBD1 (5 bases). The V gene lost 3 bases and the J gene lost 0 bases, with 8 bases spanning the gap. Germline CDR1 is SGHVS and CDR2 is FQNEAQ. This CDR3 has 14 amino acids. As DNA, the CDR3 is TGTGCCAGCAGCTTCGGACAAGTGAACACTGAAGCTTTCTTT. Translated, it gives CASSFGQVNTEAFF.

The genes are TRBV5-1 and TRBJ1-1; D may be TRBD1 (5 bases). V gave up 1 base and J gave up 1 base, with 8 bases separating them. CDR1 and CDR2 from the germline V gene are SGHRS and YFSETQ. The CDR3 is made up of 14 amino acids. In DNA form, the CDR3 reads TGCGCCAGCAGCTTGTATGGGGGGAACACTGAAGCTTTCTTT. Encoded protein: CASSLYGGNTEAFF.

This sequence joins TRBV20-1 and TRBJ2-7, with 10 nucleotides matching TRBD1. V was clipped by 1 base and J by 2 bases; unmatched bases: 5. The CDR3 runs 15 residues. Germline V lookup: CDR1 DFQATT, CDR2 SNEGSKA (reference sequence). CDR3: CSARAIGQGAYEQYF. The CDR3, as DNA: TGCAGTGCTAGAGCGATTGGACAGGGGGCCTACGAGCAGTACTTC.

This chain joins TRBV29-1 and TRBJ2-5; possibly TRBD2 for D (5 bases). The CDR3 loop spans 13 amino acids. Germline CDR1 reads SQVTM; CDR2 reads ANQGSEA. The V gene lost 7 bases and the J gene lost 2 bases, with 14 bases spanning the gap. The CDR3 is CSASWEVQETQYF. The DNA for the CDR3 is TGCAGCGCTAGCTGGGAAGTACAAGAGACCCAGTACTTC.

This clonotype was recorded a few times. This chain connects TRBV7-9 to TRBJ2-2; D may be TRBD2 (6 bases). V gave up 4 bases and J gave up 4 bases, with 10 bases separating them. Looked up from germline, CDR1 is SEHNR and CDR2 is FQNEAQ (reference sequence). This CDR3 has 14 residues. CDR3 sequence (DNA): TGTGCCAGCAGCTCGTGGACTATCACCGGGGAGCTGTTTTTT. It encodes CASSSWTITGELFF. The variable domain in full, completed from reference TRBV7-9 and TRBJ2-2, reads DTGVSQNPRHKITKRGQNVTFRCDPISEHNRLYWYRQTLGQGPEFLTYFQNEAQLEKSRLLSDRFSAERPKGSFSTLEIQRTEQGDSAMYLCASSSWTITGELFFGEGSRLTVL.

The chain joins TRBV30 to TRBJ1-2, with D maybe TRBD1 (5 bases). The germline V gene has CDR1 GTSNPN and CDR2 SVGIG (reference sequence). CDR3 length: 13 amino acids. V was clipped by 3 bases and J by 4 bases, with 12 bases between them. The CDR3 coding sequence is TGTGCCTGGAGACCAGGGTATGCCTATGGCTACACCTTC. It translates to CAWRPGYAYGYTF.

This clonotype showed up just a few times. CDR3 region: CASSPPFGGQETQYF. DNA of the CDR3: TGTGCCAGCTCACCACCCTTCGGGGGCCAAGAGACCCAGTACTTC. V and J are TRBV18 and TRBJ2-5, with D possibly TRBD2 on 6 matching bases. This CDR3 has 15 amino acids. The V and J ends lost 0 bases and 1 base respectively, with 9 bases between them. Germline-derived CDR1 and CDR2 are KGHSH and LQKENI.